This entry lists 8 T cell receptor beta chains sequenced from one sample in a study of blood T cell repertoires in COVID-19. Assay: immunoSEQ multiplex PCR; the TCRdb copy retains only in-frame clones and omits some. Here the sample spans about 300,000 clones, approximately 90% being singletons. Sequencing was performed on peripheral blood. These TCRs come from a woman aged 45 to 65 with COVID-19, enrolled during active disease.

The chain combines TRBV3-1 (or the pseudogene TRBV3-2) with TRBJ2-7, with D possibly matching TRBD2 (5 bases). Trimming removed 2 bases at V and 0 bases at J, with 8 bases between. Per germline, CDR1 LGHDT and CDR2 YNNKEL (reference sequence). The CDR3 consists of 14 residues. DNA of the CDR3: TGTGCCAGCAGCCAATTAGGGAGCTCCTACGAGCAGTACTTC. Translation gives CASSQLGSSYEQYF.

Worth noting for this clone: The same CDR3 also results from other DNA sequences found in this sample. The V gene is TRBV6-6, the J gene TRBJ2-1; D is uncertain. This CDR3 spans 12 amino acids. The V end lost 2 bases, the J end lost 7 bases, and 6 bases lay between the germline ends. The germline V gene has CDR1 MNHNY and CDR2 SVGAGI (reference sequence). CDR3 DNA sequence: TGTGCCAGCAGTTACGGGCCAAATGAGCAGTTCTTC. Its protein product is CASSYGPNEQFF.

Turning to this clone: Additional DNA sequences in this sample encode the identical CDR3. The chain carries TRBV30 and TRBJ1-2; D might be TRBD1 (5 bases). The length of the CDR3 is 14 residues. Trimming removed 3 bases from V and 4 bases from J, with 15 bases in between. Germline V CDR1 and CDR2: GTSNPN, SVGIG (reference sequence). CDR3 in DNA: TGTGCCTGGAGGCGGGGCCCAGGGATCTATGGCTACACCTTC. Its protein product is CAWRRGPGIYGYTF.

J is TRBJ2-5 and V is TRBV27; D remains ambiguous. Germline loops: CDR1 MNHEY, CDR2 SMNVEV (reference sequence). The CDR3 has 13 residues. The V end lost 7 bases, the J end lost 0 bases, and 9 bases lay between the germline ends. The CDR3 DNA is TGTGCCAGCACCCCACATAACCAAGAGACCCAGTACTTC. Amino acid sequence: CASTPHNQETQYF.

This chain links TRBV11-3 with TRBJ2-7; 9 bases agree with TRBD2. CDR1 is SGHNT and CDR2 is YENEEA in the germline V gene. Trimming cost V 4 bases and J 0 bases; bases outside gene matches: 19. The CDR3 loop spans 20 amino acids. CDR3 protein: CASSSPLRSSGIFSSYEQYF. The DNA for the CDR3 is TGTGCCAGCAGCTCTCCCCTACGGTCTAGCGGGATCTTCAGCTCCTACGAGCAGTACTTC.

This clone has just a few counts. J is TRBJ1-1 and V is TRBV2; no clear D. CDR3 length: 13 residues. The germline V gene has CDR1 SNHLY and CDR2 FYNNEI. Trimming stripped 7 bases from V and 3 bases from J, with 12 bases between. CDR3: CASIGIRDTEAFF. The CDR3 bases are TGTGCCAGCATCGGCATACGGGACACTGAAGCTTTCTTT.

This chain joins TRBV4-1 and TRBJ2-1, with TRBD1 matching over 7 bases. V was pared by 0 bases and J by 5 bases, with 7 bases of the junction left unmatched. The V gene's germline CDR1 is MGHRA and CDR2 YSYEKL. CDR3 length: 16 amino acids. The CDR3 region is CASSQDQQGRNNEQFF. CDR3 DNA sequence: TGCGCCAGCAGCCAAGATCAACAGGGGAGAAACAATGAGCAGTTCTTC.

The chain uses TRBV2 and TRBJ2-7, with 8 bases fitting TRBD2. J gave up 5 bases and V 5 bases, and 11 bases lay outside the gene matches. CDR3 length equals 15 residues. Germline V gene data show CDR1 as SNHLY and CDR2 as FYNNEI. In DNA form, the CDR3 reads TGTGCCAGCAGTCCCCCGGGACTAGGACAAGACGAGCAGTACTTC. Translation gives CASSPPGLGQDEQYF.